One and the same sample provided the 11 T cell receptor beta chains below, sequenced in a study of blood T cell repertoires in COVID-19. Here immunoSEQ multiplex PCR was the method, and the copy in TCRdb shows in-frame clones only, minus some. The sample holds some 46,000 clones, 87% seen once. The sequencing input was peripheral blood. These receptors all stem from a man between 60 and 75 years old with active COVID-19.

This clone was counted once. The chain has TRBV6-2 or TRBV6-3 and TRBJ1-5; D remains ambiguous. Germline lookup yields CDR1 MNHEY and CDR2 SVGEGT. The CDR3 runs to 14 residues. The V and J ends lost 2 bases and 0 bases respectively, with 5 bases between them. The CDR3 region has the DNA TGTGCCAGCAGTTACGAGAATAGCAATCAGCCCCAGCATTTT. Residues: CASSYENSNQPQHF.

The chain has TRBV7-8 and TRBJ2-4; 7 positions match TRBD1. CDR1 is SGHVS, CDR2 FQNEAQ, per germline. J gave up 8 bases and V 5 bases, and 9 bases lay outside the gene matches. This CDR3 is 14 amino acids long. CDR3 DNA sequence: TGTGCCAGCAGCATGACAGGGTTTGGGGACATTCAGTACTTC. This translates into CASSMTGFGDIQYF.

This sequence joins TRBV2 and TRBJ1-1; D uncertain. The CDR3 is made up of 14 amino acids. V shed 1 base and J shed 6 bases, with 12 bases lying between them. The V gene's germline CDR1 is SNHLY and CDR2 FYNNEI. CDR3 DNA sequence: TGTGCCAGCAGTGAAGGCGTAGCGGTGGCTGAAGCTTTCTTT. Encoded protein: CASSEGVAVAEAFF.

The chain uses TRBV5-6 and TRBJ1-6, with TRBD1 identical over 11 bases. Germline V gene lookup returns CDR1 SGHDT and CDR2 YYEEEE. Germline trimming cut 0 bases from V and 7 bases from J; bases unmatched to any gene: 9. CDR3 length equals 18 residues. The CDR3 bases are TGTGCCAGCAGCTTGGGGCGGACAGGGGGCTTAAACAATTCACCCCTCCACTTT. It specifies CASSLGRTGGLNNSPLHF. Together with reference TRBV5-6 and TRBJ1-6, the CDR3 gives the full variable domain: DAGVTQSPTHLIKTRGQQVTLRCSPKSGHDTVSWYQQALGQGPQFIFQYYEEEERQRGNFPDRFSGHQFPNYSSELNVNALLLGDSALYLCASSLGRTGGLNNSPLHFGNGTRLTVT.

This chain uses TRBV4-1 with TRBJ2-1; weak D call: TRBD2 (5 bases). Trimming removed 0 bases at V and 0 bases at J, with 15 bases between. Germline loops: CDR1 MGHRA, CDR2 YSYEKL. This CDR3 is 18 amino acids long. Written as DNA, the CDR3 is TGCGCCAGCAGCCAAGATCTTTATCGGGAAAGCTCCTACAATGAGCAGTTCTTC. Its translation: CASSQDLYRESSYNEQFF.

This sequence joins TRBV12-3 or TRBV12-4 and TRBJ1-2; D remains ambiguous. Trimming stripped 2 bases from V and 4 bases from J, with 5 bases between. The CDR3 length is 12 residues. The chain's CDR3 is CASSLRGYGYTF. For the CDR3, the DNA is TGTGCCAGCAGTTTACGCGGCTATGGCTACACCTTC.

The chain uses TRBV11-2 and TRBJ2-1; D perhaps matches TRBD2 (5 bases). CDR3 length: 16 residues. The germline CDR1 and CDR2 sequences are SGHAT and FQNNGV. Trimming cost V 5 bases and J 6 bases, with 20 bases left between them. CDR3 DNA sequence: TGTGCCAGCAGCCCACAGACTACCCCAACGGGCAATGAGCAGTTCTTC. Amino acids: CASSPQTTPTGNEQFF.

This chain links TRBV5-8 with TRBJ1-5; perhaps TRBD1 as D (5 bases). Per germline, CDR1 SGHTS and CDR2 YDEGEE. The CDR3 contains 16 residues. The V end was cut by 6 bases, the J end by 2 bases, with 18 bases between. CDR3 nucleotides: TGTGCCAGCATCAGAGACGGGGGATTGGGCAATCAGCCCCAGCATTTT. It codes for CASIRDGGLGNQPQHF. The full variable domain, its missing parts supplied by reference TRBV5-8 and TRBJ1-5, is EAGVTQSPTHLIKTRGQQATLRCSPISGHTSVYWYQQALGLGLQFLLWYDEGEERNRGNFPPRFSGRQFPNYSSELNVNALELEDSALYLCASIRDGGLGNQPQHFGDGTRLSIL.

The rearrangement uses TRBV14 and TRBJ1-5, with D perhaps matching TRBD1 (6 bases). The CDR3 is 15 amino acids. V was shortened by 1 base and J by 2 bases, with 9 bases between the two germline ends. Germline CDR1 and CDR2: SGHDN and FVKESK. Written as DNA, the CDR3 is TGTGCCAGCAGCCAAGGCGGGGGGCGCAATCAGCCCCAGCATTTT. It encodes CASSQGGGRNQPQHF.

The chain is built from TRBV5-4 and TRBJ2-3; 10 bases align to TRBD2. V gave up 0 bases and J gave up 4 bases; unmatched junction bases: 5. The germline CDR1 and CDR2 sequences are SGHNT and YYREEE (reference sequence). The CDR3 is 16 residues long. The CDR3 sequence is CASSLGAGGSADTQYF. CDR3 coding DNA: TGTGCCAGCAGCTTGGGAGCGGGGGGGTCGGCAGATACGCAGTATTTT.

J is TRBJ2-7 and V is TRBV27; 7 bases align to TRBD1. J gave up 9 bases and V 3 bases, and 8 bases lay outside the gene matches. Germline loops: CDR1 MNHEY, CDR2 SMNVEV (reference sequence). CDR3 size: 13 residues. The CDR3 spells CASSLRTGLGQYF. CDR3 sequence (DNA): TGTGCCAGCAGTTTGCGGACAGGCCTGGGGCAGTACTTC.